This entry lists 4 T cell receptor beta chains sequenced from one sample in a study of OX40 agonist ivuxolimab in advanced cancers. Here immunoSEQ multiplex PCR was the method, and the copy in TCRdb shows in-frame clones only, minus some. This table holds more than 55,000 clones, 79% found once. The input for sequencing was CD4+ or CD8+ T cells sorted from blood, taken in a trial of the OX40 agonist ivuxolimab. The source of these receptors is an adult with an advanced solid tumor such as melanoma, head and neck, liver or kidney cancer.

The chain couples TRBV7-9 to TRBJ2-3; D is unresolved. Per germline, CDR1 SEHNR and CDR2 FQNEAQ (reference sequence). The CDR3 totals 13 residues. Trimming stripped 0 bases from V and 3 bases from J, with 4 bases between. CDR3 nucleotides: TGTGCCAGCAGCTTAGCGCTAACAGATACGCAGTATTTT. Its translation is CASSLALTDTQYF.

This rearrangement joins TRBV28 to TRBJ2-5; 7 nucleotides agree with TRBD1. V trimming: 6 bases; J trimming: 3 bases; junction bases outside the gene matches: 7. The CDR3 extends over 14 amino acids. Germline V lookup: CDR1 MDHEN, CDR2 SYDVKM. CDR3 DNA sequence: TGTGCCAGCAGCCCCCCGGGACAGAAAGAGACCCAGTACTTC. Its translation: CASSPPGQKETQYF.

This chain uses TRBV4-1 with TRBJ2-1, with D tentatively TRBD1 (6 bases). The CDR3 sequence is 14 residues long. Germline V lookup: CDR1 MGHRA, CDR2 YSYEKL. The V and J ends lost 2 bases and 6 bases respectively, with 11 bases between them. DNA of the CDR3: TGCGCCAGCAGCCAAAAACAGGGAATCAATGAGCAGTTCTTC. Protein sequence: CASSQKQGINEQFF.

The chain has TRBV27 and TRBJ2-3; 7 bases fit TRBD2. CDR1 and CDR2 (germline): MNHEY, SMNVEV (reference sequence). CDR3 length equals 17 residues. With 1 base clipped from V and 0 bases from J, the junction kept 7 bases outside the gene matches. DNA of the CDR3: TGTGCCAGCAGTTTATGGGCTAGCGGACCTAGCACAGATACGCAGTATTTT. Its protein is CASSLWASGPSTDTQYF.